The clone carrying this TCR beta chain was found many times. Its antigen remains unknown. Trimming stripped 3 bases from V and 2 bases from J, with 10 bases between. The CDR3 runs 15 residues. Germline V gives CDR1 MGHDK, CDR2 SYGVNS. Using RNA transcripts, the TCR beta CDR3 regions were amplified. The workflow started with a first-round RT-PCR run with HTBI primers and then moved on to a second-round multiplex PCR. MiXCR was run by TCRdb on the multiplex PCR reads, yielding one entry per CDR3 protein. The sample holds approximately 1.2 million distinct CDR3 sequences, 36% seen once. The entry originates in a study of Graves' ophthalmopathy and Graves' hyperthyroidism. General study results and limits: Blood also carried most expanded thyroid clonotypes exceeding 0.001 frequency. A model of 13 signatures distinguished ophthalmopathy from stable hyperthyroidism at roughly 87% sensitivity and 70% to 84% specificity. Predictions made by the model for ophthalmopathy progression reached more than 55% sensitivity and about 72% specificity.

The chain links TRBV25-1 to TRBJ2-2, with a possible D match to TRBD1 (5 bases). What was sequenced was peripheral blood or thyroid tissue (not recorded which). The receptor was isolated from an adult man with Graves' hyperthyroidism. The CDR3 reads CASSEGQVNTGELFF. The CDR3 nucleotides are TGTGCCAGCAGTGAGGGGCAGGTCAACACCGGGGAGCTGTTTTTT. Full variable domain (rest looked up from reference TRBV25-1 and TRBJ2-2): EADIYQTPRYLVIGTGKKITLECSQTMGHDKMYWYQQDPGMELHLIHYSYGVNSTEKGDLSSESTVSRIRTEHFPLTLESARPSHTSQYLCASSEGQVNTGELFFGEGSRLTVL.